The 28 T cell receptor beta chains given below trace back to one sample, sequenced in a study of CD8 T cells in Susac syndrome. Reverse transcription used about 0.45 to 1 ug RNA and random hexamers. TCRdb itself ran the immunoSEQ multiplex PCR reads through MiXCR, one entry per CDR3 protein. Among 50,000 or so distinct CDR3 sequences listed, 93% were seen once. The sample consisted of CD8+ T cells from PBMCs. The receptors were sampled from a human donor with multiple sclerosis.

The CDR3 spells CASSPVERGPNTGELFF. The CDR3 region has the DNA TGTGCCAGCAGCCCAGTAGAGCGGGGGCCGAACACCGGGGAGCTGTTTTTT. The rearrangement uses TRBV9 and TRBJ2-2, with 8 bases lining up with TRBD2. Losses at the gene ends were 4 bases for V and 0 bases for J; bases not matched to a gene: 8. The CDR3 covers 17 residues. Germline values: CDR1 SGDLS, CDR2 YYNGEE.

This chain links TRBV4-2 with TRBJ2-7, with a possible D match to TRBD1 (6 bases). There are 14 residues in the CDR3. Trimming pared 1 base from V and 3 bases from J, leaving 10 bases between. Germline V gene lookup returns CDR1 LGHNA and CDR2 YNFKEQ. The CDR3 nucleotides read TGTGCCAGCAGCCAAGGGACAGATTACTACGAGCAGTACTTC. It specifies CASSQGTDYYEQYF.

CDR3 protein: CSARGQGSNQPQHF. CDR3 DNA sequence: TGCAGCGCCCGCGGACAGGGGAGCAATCAGCCCCAGCATTTT. J is TRBJ1-5 and V is TRBV29-1; 9 bases agree with TRBD1. Trimming took 7 bases from V and 1 from J; bases not matched to a gene: 5. The CDR3 has 14 residues. Germline lookup yields CDR1 SQVTM and CDR2 ANQGSEA.

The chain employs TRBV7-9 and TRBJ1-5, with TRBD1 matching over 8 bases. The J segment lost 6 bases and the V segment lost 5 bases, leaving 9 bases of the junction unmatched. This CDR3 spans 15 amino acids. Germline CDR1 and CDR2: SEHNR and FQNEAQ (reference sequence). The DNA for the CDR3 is TGTGCCAGCAGCGGCCAGGGGGCGCTGGGTCAGCCCCAGCATTTT. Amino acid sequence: CASSGQGALGQPQHF.

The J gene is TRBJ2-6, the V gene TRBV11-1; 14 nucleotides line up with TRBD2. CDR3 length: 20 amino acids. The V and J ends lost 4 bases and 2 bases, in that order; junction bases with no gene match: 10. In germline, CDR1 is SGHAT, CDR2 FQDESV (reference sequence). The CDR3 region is CASSSTSRLAGGPGANVLTF. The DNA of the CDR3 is TGTGCCAGCAGCTCTACTTCACGACTAGCGGGGGGGCCTGGGGCCAACGTCCTGACTTTC.

The CDR3 DNA sequence: TGCAGCGTTGCTGACAGAATCTCTGGAAACACCATATATTTT. It codes for CSVADRISGNTIYF. The V call is TRBV29-1, the J call TRBJ1-3; D might be TRBD1 (5 bases). There are 14 residues in the CDR3. Trimming cost V 4 bases and J 0 bases, with 10 bases left between them. Germline CDR1 and CDR2: SQVTM and ANQGSEA.

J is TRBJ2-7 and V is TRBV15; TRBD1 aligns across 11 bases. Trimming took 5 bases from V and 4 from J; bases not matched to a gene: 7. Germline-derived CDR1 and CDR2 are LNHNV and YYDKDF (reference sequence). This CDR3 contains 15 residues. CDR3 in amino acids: CATSLPGTGGYEQYF. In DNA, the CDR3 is TGTGCCACCAGCCTTCCCGGGACAGGGGGATACGAGCAGTACTTC.

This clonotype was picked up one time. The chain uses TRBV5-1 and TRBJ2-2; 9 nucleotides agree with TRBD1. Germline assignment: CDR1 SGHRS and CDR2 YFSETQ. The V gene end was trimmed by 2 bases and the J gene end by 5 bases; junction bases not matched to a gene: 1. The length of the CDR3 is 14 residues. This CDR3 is CASSFDRGTGELFF. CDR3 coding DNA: TGCGCCAGCAGCTTCGACAGGGGGACCGGGGAGCTGTTTTTT.

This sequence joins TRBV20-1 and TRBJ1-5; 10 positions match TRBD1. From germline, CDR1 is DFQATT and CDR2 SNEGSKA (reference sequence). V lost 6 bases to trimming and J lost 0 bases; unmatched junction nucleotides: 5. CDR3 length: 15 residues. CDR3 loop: CSASGQGDSNQPQHF. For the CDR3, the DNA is TGCAGTGCCAGCGGACAGGGGGATAGCAATCAGCCCCAGCATTTT.

The CDR3: CASRPGTGYGYTF. CDR3 nucleotides: TGTGCCAGCAGGCCCGGGACCGGGTATGGCTACACCTTC. The J gene is TRBJ1-2, the V gene TRBV7-9; possibly TRBD1 for D (5 bases). Germline CDR1 and CDR2: SEHNR and FQNEAQ (reference sequence). The V end was cut by 6 bases, the J end by 5 bases, with 13 bases between. The CDR3 is 13 amino acids.

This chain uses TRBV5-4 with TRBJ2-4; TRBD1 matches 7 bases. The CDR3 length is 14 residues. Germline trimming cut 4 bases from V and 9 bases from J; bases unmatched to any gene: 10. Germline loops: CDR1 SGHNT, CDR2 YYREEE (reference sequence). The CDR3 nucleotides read TGTGCCAGCAGCGTCAAAGGGGGCCGCAGCATTCAGTACTTC. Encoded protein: CASSVKGGRSIQYF.

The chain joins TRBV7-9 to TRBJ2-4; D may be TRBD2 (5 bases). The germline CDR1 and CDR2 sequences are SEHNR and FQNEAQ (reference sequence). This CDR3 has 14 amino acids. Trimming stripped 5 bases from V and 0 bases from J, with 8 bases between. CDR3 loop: CASSGGLAKNIQYF. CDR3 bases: TGTGCCAGCAGCGGCGGGTTAGCCAAAAACATTCAGTACTTC.

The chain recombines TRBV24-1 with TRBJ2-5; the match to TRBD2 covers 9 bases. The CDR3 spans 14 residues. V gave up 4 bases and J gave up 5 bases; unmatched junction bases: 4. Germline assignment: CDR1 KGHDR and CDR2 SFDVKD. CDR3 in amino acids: CATSEAGGLETQYF. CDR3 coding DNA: TGTGCCACCAGTGAGGCGGGGGGGCTGGAGACCCAGTACTTC.

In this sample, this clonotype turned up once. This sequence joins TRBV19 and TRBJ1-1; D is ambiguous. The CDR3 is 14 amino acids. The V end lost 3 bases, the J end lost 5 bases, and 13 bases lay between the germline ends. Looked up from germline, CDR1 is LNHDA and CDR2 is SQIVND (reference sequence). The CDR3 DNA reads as TGTGCCAGTAGTATTGTTGGGTTGGGAACTGAAGCTTTCTTT. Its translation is CASSIVGLGTEAFF.

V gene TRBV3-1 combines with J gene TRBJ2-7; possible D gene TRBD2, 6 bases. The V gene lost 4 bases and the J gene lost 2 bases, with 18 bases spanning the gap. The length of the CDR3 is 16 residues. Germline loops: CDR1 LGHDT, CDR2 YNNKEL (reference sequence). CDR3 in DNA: TGTGCCAGCAGCCCACCCCGAGGGGAGGACACCTACGAGCAGTACTTC. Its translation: CASSPPRGEDTYEQYF.

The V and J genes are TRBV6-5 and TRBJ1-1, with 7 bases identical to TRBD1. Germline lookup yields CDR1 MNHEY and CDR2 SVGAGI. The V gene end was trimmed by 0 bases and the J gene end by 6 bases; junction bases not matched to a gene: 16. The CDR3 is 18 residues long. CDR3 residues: CASSYSFPTGWRRAEAFF. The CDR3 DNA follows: TGTGCCAGCAGTTACTCGTTCCCGACAGGGTGGAGGAGGGCTGAAGCTTTCTTT.

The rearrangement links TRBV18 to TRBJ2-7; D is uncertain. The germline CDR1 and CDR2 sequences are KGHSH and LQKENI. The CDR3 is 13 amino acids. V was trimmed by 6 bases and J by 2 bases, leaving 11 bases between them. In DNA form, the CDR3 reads TGTGCCAGCTCCCGTACCGGGCCCTACGAGCAGTACTTC. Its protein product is CASSRTGPYEQYF.

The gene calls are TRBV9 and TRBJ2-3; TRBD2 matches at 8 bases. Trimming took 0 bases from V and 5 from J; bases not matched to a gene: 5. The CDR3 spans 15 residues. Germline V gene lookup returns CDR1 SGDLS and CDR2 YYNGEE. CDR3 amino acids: CASSVAGLAGDTQYF. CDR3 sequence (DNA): TGTGCCAGCAGCGTAGCCGGACTAGCAGGAGATACGCAGTATTTT.

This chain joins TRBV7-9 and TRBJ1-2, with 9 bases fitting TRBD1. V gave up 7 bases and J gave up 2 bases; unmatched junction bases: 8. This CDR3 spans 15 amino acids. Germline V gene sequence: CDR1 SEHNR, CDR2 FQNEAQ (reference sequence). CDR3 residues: CASIPGGTGNYGYTF. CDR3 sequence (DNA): TGTGCCAGCATTCCCGGCGGGACAGGGAACTATGGCTACACCTTC.

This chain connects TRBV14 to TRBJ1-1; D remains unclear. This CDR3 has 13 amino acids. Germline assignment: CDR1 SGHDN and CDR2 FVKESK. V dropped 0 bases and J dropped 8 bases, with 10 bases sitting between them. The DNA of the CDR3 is TGTGCCAGCAGCCAAGATCTGTCAGCCGAAGCTTTCTTT. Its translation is CASSQDLSAEAFF. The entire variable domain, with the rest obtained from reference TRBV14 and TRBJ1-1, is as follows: EAGVTQFPSHSVIEKGQTVTLRCDPISGHDNLYWYRRVMGKEIKFLLHFVKESKQDESGMPNNRFLAERTGGTYSTLKVQPAELEDSGVYFCASSQDLSAEAFFGQGTRLTVV.

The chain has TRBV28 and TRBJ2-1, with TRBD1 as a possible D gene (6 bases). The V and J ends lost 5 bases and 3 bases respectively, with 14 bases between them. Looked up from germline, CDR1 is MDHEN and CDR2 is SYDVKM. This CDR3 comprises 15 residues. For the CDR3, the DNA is TGTGCCAGCAGTCCCCCGGACAGAAACTACAATGAGCAGTTCTTC. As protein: CASSPPDRNYNEQFF.

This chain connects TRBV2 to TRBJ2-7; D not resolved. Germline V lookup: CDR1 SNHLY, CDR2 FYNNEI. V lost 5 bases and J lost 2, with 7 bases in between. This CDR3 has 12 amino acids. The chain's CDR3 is CASSPLTYEQYF. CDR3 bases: TGTGCCAGCAGTCCCCTGACCTACGAGCAGTACTTC.

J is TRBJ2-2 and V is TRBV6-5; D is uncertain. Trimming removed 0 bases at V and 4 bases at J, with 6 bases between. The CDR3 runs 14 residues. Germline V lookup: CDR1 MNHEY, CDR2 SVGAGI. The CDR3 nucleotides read TGTGCCAGCAGTTACTCGACGGGCACCGGGGAGCTGTTTTTT. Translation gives CASSYSTGTGELFF.

CDR3 sequence: CASSLGSVYEQYF. In nucleotides, the CDR3 is TGTGCCAGCAGCTTAGGCTCCGTCTACGAGCAGTACTTC. The chain employs TRBV13 and TRBJ2-7; D not certain. The CDR3 sequence is 13 residues long. The germline V gene encodes CDR1 PRHDT and CDR2 FYEKMQ (reference sequence). Trimming shortened V by 0 bases and J by 3 bases, and 6 bases separated the two germline ends. The full variable domain, with the rest looked up from reference TRBV13 and TRBJ2-7, is AAGVIQSPRHLIKEKRETATLKCYPIPRHDTVYWYQQGPGQDPQFLISFYEKMQSDKGSIPDRFSAQQFSDYHSELNMSSLELGDSALYFCASSLGSVYEQYFGPGTRLTVT.

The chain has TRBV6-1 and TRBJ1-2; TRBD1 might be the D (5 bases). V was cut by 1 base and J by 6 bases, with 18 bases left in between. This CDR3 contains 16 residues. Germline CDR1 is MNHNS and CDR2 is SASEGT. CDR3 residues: CASSEEGTWVWNGYTF. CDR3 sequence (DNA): TGTGCCAGCAGTGAAGAGGGGACCTGGGTTTGGAATGGCTACACCTTC.

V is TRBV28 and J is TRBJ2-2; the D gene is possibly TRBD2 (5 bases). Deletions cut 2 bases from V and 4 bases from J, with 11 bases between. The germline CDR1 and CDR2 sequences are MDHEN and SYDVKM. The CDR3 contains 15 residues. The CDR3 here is CASSLISGRTGELFF. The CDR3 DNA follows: TGTGCCAGCAGTTTAATCAGCGGCCGCACCGGGGAGCTGTTTTTT.

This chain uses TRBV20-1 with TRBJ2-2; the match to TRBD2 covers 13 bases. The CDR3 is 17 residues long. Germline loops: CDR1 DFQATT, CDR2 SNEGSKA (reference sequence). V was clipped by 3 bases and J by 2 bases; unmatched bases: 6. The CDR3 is CSAREGLAGPNTGELFF. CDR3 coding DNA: TGCAGTGCTAGGGAGGGACTAGCGGGGCCCAACACCGGGGAGCTGTTTTTT.

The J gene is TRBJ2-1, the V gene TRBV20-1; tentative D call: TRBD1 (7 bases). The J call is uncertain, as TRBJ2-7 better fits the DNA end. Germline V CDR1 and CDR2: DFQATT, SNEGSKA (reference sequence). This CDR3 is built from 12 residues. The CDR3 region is CSAGAGGYEQYF. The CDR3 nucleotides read TGCAGTGCTGGAGCAGGGGGGTACGAGCAGTACTTC.